A single TCR beta chain is shown here with its context. What it binds is unknown. This record comes from a study of T cells in Graves' hyperthyroidism and ophthalmopathy. RNA transcripts were the template for amplifying TCR beta CDR3 regions. Researchers ran a first-round RT-PCR on the TCR CDR3 using the HTBI primer set. TCRdb passed the multiplex PCR reads through MiXCR, listing each CDR3 protein once. The sample lists 250,000 to 300,000 distinct CDR3 sequences, about 14% occurring once. Germline CDR1 LNHDA, CDR2 SQIVND (reference sequence). This CDR3 spans 15 amino acids. J lost 2 bases, V lost 6 bases, and 5 bases had no gene match. Broader study findings: Ophthalmopathy stood apart from stable hyperthyroidism in a 13 V-J model. Ophthalmopathy was model-predicted a median about six months pre-onset.

Before ophthalmopathy appeared, progressors gave blood at initial hyperthyroidism diagnosis. Out of 8.5 to 10 ml of fresh peripheral blood came the PBMCs. Sequencing was done on a sample of blood. The chain carries TRBV19 and TRBJ1-5, with TRBD1 identical over 9 bases. The clonotype comes from a middle-aged woman with Graves' hyperthyroidism that later progressed to Graves' ophthalmopathy. The CDR3 sequence is CASRPRTGGNQPQHF. CDR3 DNA sequence: TGTGCCAGTAGACCCCGGACAGGGGGCAATCAGCCCCAGCATTTT.